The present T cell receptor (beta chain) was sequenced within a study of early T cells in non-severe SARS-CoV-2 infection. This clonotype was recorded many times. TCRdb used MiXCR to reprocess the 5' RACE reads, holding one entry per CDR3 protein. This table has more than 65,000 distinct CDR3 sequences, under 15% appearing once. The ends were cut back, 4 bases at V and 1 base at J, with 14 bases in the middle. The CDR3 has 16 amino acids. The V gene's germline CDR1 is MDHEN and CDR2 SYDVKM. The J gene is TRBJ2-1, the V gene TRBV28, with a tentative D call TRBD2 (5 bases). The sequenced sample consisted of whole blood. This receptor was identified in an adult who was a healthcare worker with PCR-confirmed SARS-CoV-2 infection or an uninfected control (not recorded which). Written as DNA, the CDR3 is TGTGCCAGCAGTTCCCCTATGAGCGGTTCCTACAATGAGCAGTTCTTC. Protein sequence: CASSSPMSGSYNEQFF.